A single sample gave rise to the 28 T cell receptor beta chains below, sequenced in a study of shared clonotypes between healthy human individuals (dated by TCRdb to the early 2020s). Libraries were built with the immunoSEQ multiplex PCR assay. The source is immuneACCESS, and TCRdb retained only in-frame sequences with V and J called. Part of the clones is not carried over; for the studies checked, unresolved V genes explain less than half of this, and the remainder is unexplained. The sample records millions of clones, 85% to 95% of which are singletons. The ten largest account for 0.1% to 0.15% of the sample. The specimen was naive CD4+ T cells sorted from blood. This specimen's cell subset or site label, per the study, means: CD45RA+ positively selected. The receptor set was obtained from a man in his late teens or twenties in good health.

The CDR3 is CSAQGTSYEQYF. DNA of the CDR3: TGCAGCGCCCAAGGGACCTCCTACGAGCAGTACTTC. The V gene is TRBV29-1, the J gene TRBJ2-7; D is perhaps TRBD1 or TRBD2 (5 bases each). CDR3 length equals 12 residues. Trimming took 7 bases from V and 0 from J, leaving 10 bases between them. CDR1 and CDR2 from the germline V gene are SQVTM and ANQGSEA.

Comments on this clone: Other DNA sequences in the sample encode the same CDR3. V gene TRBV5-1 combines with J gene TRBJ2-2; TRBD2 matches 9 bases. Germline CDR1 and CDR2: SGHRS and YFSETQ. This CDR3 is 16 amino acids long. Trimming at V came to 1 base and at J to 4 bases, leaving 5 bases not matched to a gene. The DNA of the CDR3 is TGCGCCAGCAGCTTGCGGGCGGGGGGGCCCACCGGGGAGCTGTTTTTT. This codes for CASSLRAGGPTGELFF.

CDR3 DNA: TGCGCCAGCTACTACAGGGCGGGGGCAGATACGCAGTATTTT. Translated: CASYYRAGADTQYF. This chain connects TRBV10-2 to TRBJ2-3, with a possible D match to TRBD2 (7 bases). From germline, CDR1 is WSHSY and CDR2 SAAADI. The CDR3 has 14 residues. V lost 8 bases and J lost 4, with 16 bases in between.

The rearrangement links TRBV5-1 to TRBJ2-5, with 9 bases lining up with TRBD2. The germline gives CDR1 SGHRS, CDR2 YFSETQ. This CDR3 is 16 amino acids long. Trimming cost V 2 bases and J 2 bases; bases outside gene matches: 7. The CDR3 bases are TGCGCCAGCAGCTTCCAGGGTAGCGGGGGACAAGAGACCCAGTACTTC. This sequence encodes CASSFQGSGGQETQYF.

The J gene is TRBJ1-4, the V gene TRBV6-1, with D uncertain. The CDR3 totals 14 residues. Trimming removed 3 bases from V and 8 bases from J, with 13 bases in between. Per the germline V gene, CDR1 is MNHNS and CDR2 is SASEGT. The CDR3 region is CASSDARFGEKLFF. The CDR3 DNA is TGTGCCAGCAGTGATGCGCGGTTTGGCGAAAAACTGTTTTTT.

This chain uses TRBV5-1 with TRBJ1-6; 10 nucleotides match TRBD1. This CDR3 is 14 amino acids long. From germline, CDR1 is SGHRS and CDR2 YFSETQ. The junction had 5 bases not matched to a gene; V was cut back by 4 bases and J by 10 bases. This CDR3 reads CASSLGTGESPLHF. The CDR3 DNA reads TGCGCCAGCAGCCTCGGGACAGGGGAGTCACCCCTCCACTTT.

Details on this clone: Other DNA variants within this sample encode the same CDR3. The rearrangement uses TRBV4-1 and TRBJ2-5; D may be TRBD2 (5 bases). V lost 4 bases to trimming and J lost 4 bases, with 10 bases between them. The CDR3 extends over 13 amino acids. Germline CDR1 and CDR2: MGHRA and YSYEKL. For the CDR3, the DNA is TGCGCCAGCAGCCTAGGACTCCCAGAGACCCAGTACTTC. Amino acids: CASSLGLPETQYF.

CDR3 sequence reads: CASSPHGGSGELFF. For the CDR3, the DNA is TGTGCCAGCAGCCCCCACGGGGGTTCCGGGGAGCTGTTTTTT. The chain uses TRBV11-2 and TRBJ2-2, with D possibly matching TRBD2 (6 bases). Germline loops: CDR1 SGHAT, CDR2 FQNNGV. The CDR3 runs 14 residues. V lost 5 bases and J lost 6, with 13 bases in between.

This CDR3 reads CASSQDEGTNALSTDTQYF. The CDR3 DNA is TGCGCCAGCAGCCAAGATGAAGGGACTAACGCTCTAAGCACAGATACGCAGTATTTT. The gene calls are TRBV4-3 and TRBJ2-3; 7 nucleotides agree with TRBD2. Germline V gene lookup returns CDR1 LGHNA and CDR2 YSLEER. V lost 0 bases and J lost 0; bases outside the gene matches: 12. The CDR3 loop spans 19 amino acids.

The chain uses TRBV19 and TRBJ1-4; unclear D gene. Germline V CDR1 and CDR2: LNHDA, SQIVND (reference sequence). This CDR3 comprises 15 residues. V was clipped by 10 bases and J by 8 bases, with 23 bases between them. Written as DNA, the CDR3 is TGTGCCACCGGAAGAAGGGATTCTACCATCGAAAAACTGTTTTTT. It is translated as CATGRRDSTIEKLFF.

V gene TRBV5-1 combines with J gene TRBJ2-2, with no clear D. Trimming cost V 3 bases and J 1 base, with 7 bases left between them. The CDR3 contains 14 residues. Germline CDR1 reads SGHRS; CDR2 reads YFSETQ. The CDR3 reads CASSSIMNTGELFF. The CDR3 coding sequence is TGCGCCAGCAGCTCTATAATGAACACCGGGGAGCTGTTTTTT.

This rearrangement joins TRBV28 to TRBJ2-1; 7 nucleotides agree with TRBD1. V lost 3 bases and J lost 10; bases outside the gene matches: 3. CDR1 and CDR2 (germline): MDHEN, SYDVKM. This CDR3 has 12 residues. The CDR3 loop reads CASSFRGPEQFF. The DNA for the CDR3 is TGTGCCAGCAGTTTTAGGGGGCCGGAGCAGTTCTTC.

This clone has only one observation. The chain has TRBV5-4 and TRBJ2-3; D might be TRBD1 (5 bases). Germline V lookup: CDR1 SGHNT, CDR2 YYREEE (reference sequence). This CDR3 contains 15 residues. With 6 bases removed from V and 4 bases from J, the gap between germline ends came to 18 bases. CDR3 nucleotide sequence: TGTGCCAGCACCCCCCCGGGCAGGGATTCAGATACGCAGTATTTT. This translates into CASTPPGRDSDTQYF.

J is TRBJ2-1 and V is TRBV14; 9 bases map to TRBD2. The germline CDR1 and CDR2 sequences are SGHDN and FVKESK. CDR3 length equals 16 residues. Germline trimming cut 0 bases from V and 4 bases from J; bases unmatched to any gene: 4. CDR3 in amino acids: CASSQERAGGYNEQFF. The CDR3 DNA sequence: TGTGCCAGCAGCCAAGAGCGAGCGGGAGGTTACAATGAGCAGTTCTTC. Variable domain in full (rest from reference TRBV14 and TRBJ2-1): EAGVTQFPSHSVIEKGQTVTLRCDPISGHDNLYWYRRVMGKEIKFLLHFVKESKQDESGMPNNRFLAERTGGTYSTLKVQPAELEDSGVYFCASSQERAGGYNEQFFGPGTRLTVL.

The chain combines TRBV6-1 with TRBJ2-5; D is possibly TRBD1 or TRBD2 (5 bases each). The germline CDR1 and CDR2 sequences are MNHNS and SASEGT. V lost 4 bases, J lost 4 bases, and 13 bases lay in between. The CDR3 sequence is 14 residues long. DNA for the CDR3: TGTGCCAGCAGTGGGGACGCGCTAGGAGAGACCCAGTACTTC. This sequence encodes CASSGDALGETQYF.

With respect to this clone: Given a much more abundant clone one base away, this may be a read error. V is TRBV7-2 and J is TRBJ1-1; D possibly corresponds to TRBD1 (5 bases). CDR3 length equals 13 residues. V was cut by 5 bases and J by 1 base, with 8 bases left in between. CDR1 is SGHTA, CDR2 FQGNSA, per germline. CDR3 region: CASSAGQNTEAFF. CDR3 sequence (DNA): TGTGCCAGCAGCGCCGGACAGAACACTGAAGCTTTCTTT.

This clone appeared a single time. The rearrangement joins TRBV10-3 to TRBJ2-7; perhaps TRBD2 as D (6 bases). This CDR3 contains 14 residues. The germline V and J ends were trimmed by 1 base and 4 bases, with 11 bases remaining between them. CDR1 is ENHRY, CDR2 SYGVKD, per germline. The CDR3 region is CAISEWGESYEQYF. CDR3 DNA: TGTGCCATCAGTGAGTGGGGGGAGTCGTACGAGCAGTACTTC.

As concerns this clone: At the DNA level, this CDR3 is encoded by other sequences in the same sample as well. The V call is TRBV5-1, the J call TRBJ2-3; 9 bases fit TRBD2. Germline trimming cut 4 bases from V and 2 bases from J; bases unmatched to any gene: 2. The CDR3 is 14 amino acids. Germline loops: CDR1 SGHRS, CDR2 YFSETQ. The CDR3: CASSTSGSTDTQYF. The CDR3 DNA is TGCGCCAGCAGCACTAGCGGGTCCACAGATACGCAGTATTTT.

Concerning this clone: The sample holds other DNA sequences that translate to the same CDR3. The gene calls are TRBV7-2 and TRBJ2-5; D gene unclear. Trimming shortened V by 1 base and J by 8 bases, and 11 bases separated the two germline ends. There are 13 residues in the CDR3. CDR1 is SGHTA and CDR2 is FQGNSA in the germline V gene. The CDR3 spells CASSLGRVETQYF. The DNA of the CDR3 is TGTGCCAGCAGCTTAGGACGGGTGGAAACCCAGTACTTC. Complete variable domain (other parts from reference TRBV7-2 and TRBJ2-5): GAGVSQSPSNKVTEKGKDVELRCDPISGHTALYWYRQSLGQGLEFLIYFQGNSAPDKSGLPSDRFSAERTGGSVSTLTIQRTQQEDSAVYLCASSLGRVETQYFGPGTRLLVL.

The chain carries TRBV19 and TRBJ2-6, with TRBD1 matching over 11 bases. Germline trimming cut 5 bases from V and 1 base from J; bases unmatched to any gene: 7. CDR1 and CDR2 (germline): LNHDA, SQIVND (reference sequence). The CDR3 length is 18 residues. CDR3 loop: CASSLGTGGISGANVLTF. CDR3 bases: TGTGCCAGTAGTTTAGGGACAGGGGGTATTTCTGGGGCCAACGTCCTGACTTTC.

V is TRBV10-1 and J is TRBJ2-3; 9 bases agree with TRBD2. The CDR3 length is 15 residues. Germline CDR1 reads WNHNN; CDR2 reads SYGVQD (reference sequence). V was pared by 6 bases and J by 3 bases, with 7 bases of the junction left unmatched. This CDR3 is CASSSGAGGTDTQYF. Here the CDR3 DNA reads TGCGCCAGCAGCTCTGGGGCGGGAGGGACAGATACGCAGTATTTT.

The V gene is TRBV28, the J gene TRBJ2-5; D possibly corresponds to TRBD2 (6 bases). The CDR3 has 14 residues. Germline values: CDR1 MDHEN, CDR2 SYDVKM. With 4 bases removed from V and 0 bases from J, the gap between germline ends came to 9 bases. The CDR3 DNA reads TGTGCCAGCAGTTACGGAGGGTACCAAGAGACCCAGTACTTC. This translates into CASSYGGYQETQYF.

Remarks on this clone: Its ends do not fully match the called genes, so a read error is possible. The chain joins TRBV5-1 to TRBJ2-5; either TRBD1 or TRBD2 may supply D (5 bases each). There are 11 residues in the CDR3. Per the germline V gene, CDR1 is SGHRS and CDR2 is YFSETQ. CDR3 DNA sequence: TGCGCCAGCAGCCTGGGGGAGATCCAGTACTTC. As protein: CASSLGEIQYF.

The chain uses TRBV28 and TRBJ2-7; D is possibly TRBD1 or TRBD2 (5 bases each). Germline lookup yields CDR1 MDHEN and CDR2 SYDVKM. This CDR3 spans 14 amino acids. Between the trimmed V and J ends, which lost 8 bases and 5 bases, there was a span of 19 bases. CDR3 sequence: CASHVGATVHEQYF. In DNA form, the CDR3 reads TGTGCCAGCCATGTCGGGGCAACGGTTCACGAGCAGTACTTC. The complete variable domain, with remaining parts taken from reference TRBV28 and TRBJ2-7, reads DVKVTQSSRYLVKRTGEKVFLECVQDMDHENMFWYRQDPGLGLRLIYFSYDVKMKEKGDIPEGYSVSREKKERFSLILESASTNQTSMYLCASHVGATVHEQYFGPGTRLTVT.

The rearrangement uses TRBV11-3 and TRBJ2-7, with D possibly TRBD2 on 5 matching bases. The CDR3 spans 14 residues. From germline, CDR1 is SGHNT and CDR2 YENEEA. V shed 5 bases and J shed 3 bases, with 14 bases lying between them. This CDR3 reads CASSPEGRSYEQYF. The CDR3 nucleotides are TGTGCCAGCAGCCCCGAGGGTCGAAGCTACGAGCAGTACTTC.

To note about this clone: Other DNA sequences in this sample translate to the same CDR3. Here the CDR3 reads CASSLDSLYEQYF. CDR3 nucleotide sequence: TGCGCCAGCAGCTTGGACAGCCTTTACGAGCAGTACTTC. The chain employs TRBV5-1 and TRBJ2-7; D call uncertain. The CDR3 loop spans 13 amino acids. The germline V gene has CDR1 SGHRS and CDR2 YFSETQ. Trimming removed 0 bases from V and 4 bases from J, with 8 bases in between.

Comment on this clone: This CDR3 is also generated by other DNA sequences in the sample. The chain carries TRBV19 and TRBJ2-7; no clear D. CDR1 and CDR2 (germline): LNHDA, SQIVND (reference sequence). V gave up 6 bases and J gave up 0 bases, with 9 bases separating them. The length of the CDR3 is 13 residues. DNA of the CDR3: TGTGCCAGTAGCCCCGGCAACTCCTACGAGCAGTACTTC. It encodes CASSPGNSYEQYF.

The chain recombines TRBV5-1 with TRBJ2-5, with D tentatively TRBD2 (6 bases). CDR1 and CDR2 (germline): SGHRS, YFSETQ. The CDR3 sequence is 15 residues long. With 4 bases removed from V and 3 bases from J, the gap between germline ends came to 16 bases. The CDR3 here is CASSAKTSREETQYF. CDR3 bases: TGCGCCAGCAGCGCCAAAACTAGCAGAGAAGAGACCCAGTACTTC.